This entry is about one T cell receptor beta chain. What it binds is unknown. The treatment was: some 19 received Ad26.COV2.S at low or high dose, single or two shots; 5 received placebo; per-sample allocation not given. Specimen acquisition occurred on day 63 following the initial vaccine or placebo injection. Sequencing was performed with immunoSEQ multiplex PCR; in TCRdb, only in-frame clones are kept and a portion is missing. The sample contains fewer than 400,000 clones, about 90% of which appear only once. The germline CDR1 and CDR2 sequences are LNHDA and SQIVND (reference sequence). The CDR3 loop spans 14 amino acids. V lost 6 bases and J lost 4, with 16 bases in between. The data belong to a study of Ad26.COV2.S vaccination and SARS-CoV-2 variants. Notes on the study in general: Vaccinees showed greater spike-specific TCR breadth than placebo recipients.

The receptor was derived from a person between 18 and 65 years old who received the Ad26.COV2.S COVID-19 vaccine or a placebo. Material: peripheral blood, obtained in a trial of Ad26.COV2.S vaccine versus placebo. This chain connects TRBV19 to TRBJ2-7; D is ambiguous. The CDR3 bases are TGTGCCAGTAGAGGTTCGGACCTCGGGTACGAGCAGTACTTC. This codes for CASRGSDLGYEQYF.